The sequence of this TCR beta chain was determined in a study of early T cells in non-severe SARS-CoV-2 infection. There are 14 residues in the CDR3. The germline V gene encodes CDR1 MRHNA and CDR2 SNTAGT. Deletions cut 2 bases from V and 2 bases from J, with 6 bases between. Sample share makes this clonotype medium-sized. Via MiXCR, TCRdb re-called the 5' RACE reads, giving one row per CDR3 protein. This table holds about 30,000 distinct CDR3 sequences, roughly 4.9% found once. This TCR was sampled from an adult who was a healthcare worker with PCR-confirmed SARS-CoV-2 infection or an uninfected control (not recorded which). Sequenced: whole blood. The chain combines TRBV6-4 with TRBJ2-2, with TRBD2 as a possible D gene (6 bases). The CDR3 loop is CASSDGTNTGELFF. For the CDR3, the DNA is TGTGCCAGCAGTGACGGGACTAACACCGGGGAGCTGTTTTTT.